Presented here are 10 T cell receptor beta chains from one specimen sequenced in a study of T cells after yellow fever vaccination. MiXCR was run by TCRdb on the 5' RACE reads, yielding one entry per CDR3 protein. The profile shows fewer than 350,000 distinct CDR3 sequences, 3.5% to 4.5% of them singletons. Here the sequenced sample was PBMCs, taken 15 days after the yellow fever booster vaccination. Every receptor here comes from a man aged 18 to 29 who received the YFV17D yellow fever vaccine.

The table lists this clonotype with a few counts. This chain joins TRBV7-9 and TRBJ1-1, with D perhaps matching TRBD1 (6 bases). The V and J ends lost 5 bases and 4 bases respectively, with 20 bases between them. CDR3 length: 16 amino acids. CDR1 SEHNR and CDR2 FQNEAQ come from the germline V gene (reference sequence). The CDR3 reads CASSRRGGLGSTEAFF. The DNA of the CDR3 is TGTGCCAGCAGCCGAAGGGGGGGTTTAGGCAGCACTGAAGCTTTCTTT.

This clonotype appeared a few times. The chain joins TRBV20-1 to TRBJ2-3; D not resolved. CDR1 is DFQATT, CDR2 SNEGSKA, per germline (reference sequence). The CDR3 runs to 12 residues. V was pared by 6 bases and J by 2 bases, with 9 bases between. The CDR3 DNA reads as TGCAGTGCCGAGTGGTCCACAGATACGCAGTATTTT. Protein product: CSAEWSTDTQYF.

This chain joins TRBV12-3 or TRBV12-4 and TRBJ1-1, with TRBD1 matching over 7 bases. The CDR3 is 13 residues long. The junction had 4 bases not matched to a gene; V was cut back by 5 bases and J by 4 bases. The CDR3 DNA sequence: TGTGCCAGCAGTAGGGGGCCGATCACTGAAGCTTTCTTT. Protein sequence: CASSRGPITEAFF.

This clonotype was seen repeatedly, ten times or more. This chain links TRBV7-2 with TRBJ1-5, with D unclear. Germline V gene sequence: CDR1 SGHTA, CDR2 FQGNSA. Deletions cut 5 bases from V and 1 base from J, with 6 bases between. The CDR3 is 13 amino acids. The CDR3 here is CASSEQSNQPQHF. The CDR3 region has the DNA TGTGCCAGCAGCGAACAGAGCAATCAGCCCCAGCATTTT.

This clonotype was picked up a small number of times. This sequence joins TRBV9 and TRBJ2-7, with 9 bases matching TRBD2. Trimming removed 3 bases from V and 2 bases from J; junction bases left unmatched: 6. CDR3 length: 15 amino acids. From germline, CDR1 is SGDLS and CDR2 YYNGEE. The CDR3 here is CASSEGGGGAYEQYF. CDR3 DNA sequence: TGTGCCAGCAGCGAAGGCGGCGGGGGGGCCTACGAGCAGTACTTC.

Many counts were recorded for this clonotype. The chain uses TRBV10-3 and TRBJ2-3; D is undetermined. Germline CDR1 reads ENHRY; CDR2 reads SYGVKD. This CDR3 is built from 13 residues. With 7 bases removed from V and 5 bases from J, the gap between germline ends came to 13 bases. The CDR3 spells CAIKGTQGDTQYF. CDR3 coding DNA: TGTGCCATCAAGGGCACCCAAGGAGATACGCAGTATTTT.

This rearrangement joins TRBV7-2 to TRBJ2-5; D not resolved. The CDR3 runs to 15 residues. The V and J ends lost 1 base and 1 base respectively, with 10 bases between them. Germline V gene data show CDR1 as SGHTA and CDR2 as FQGNSA. For the CDR3, the DNA is TGTGCCAGCAGCTTAGAAGCCTGGTTCCAAGAGACCCAGTACTTC. Its translation is CASSLEAWFQETQYF.

This clonotype was observed many times. This sequence joins TRBV5-6 and TRBJ2-7, with 7 positions matching TRBD1. Per germline, CDR1 SGHDT and CDR2 YYEEEE. The length of the CDR3 is 14 residues. Unmatched junction bases numbered 8, after V lost 4 bases and J lost 4 bases. CDR3 in DNA: TGTGCCAGCAGCCATCGACAGGGTCTATACGAGCAGTACGTC. The encoded protein is CASSHRQGLYEQYV.

The table lists this clonotype with many counts. This rearrangement joins TRBV12-3 or TRBV12-4 to TRBJ2-7, with D possibly matching TRBD2 (5 bases). The CDR3 has 15 residues. Trimming removed 3 bases at V and 4 bases at J, with 16 bases between. The CDR3 sequence: CASSFRPSLSYEQYF. CDR3 nucleotide sequence: TGTGCCAGCAGTTTTCGGCCTAGCCTCAGTTACGAGCAGTACTTC.

The table lists this clonotype with a few counts. The rearrangement joins TRBV10-3 to TRBJ1-1; a possible D gene is TRBD1 (5 bases). Germline loops: CDR1 ENHRY, CDR2 SYGVKD. Trimming cost V 7 bases and J 5 bases, with 17 bases left between them. The CDR3 covers 14 residues. The CDR3 loop reads CAINGDGPGTEAFF. CDR3 DNA: TGTGCCATCAACGGGGACGGACCGGGGACTGAAGCTTTCTTT.